This TCR beta chain was captured by sequencing in a study of T cells in Graves' hyperthyroidism and ophthalmopathy. Notes on the study in general: Ophthalmopathy prediction by the model preceded onset by a median approximately 6.1 months.

Over 8 ml fresh peripheral blood yielded the PBMCs. The sample holds many counts of this clonotype. Its antigen is undetermined. TCR beta CDR3 regions were amplified from RNA transcripts. The TCR CDR3 was amplified in a first-round RT-PCR using the HTBI primer set. Each CDR3 protein gets one entry after TCRdb re-called the multiplex PCR reads with MiXCR. This sample yields about 400,000 distinct CDR3 sequences, of which less than 15% are seen a single time; roughly 8.3% belongs to the top ten. The sample consisted of blood. This receptor was identified in a young woman with Graves' hyperthyroidism.

CDR3 residues: CASSAPSGLAGGNEQYF. CDR3 bases: TGTGCCAGCAGCGCCCCTTCGGGACTAGCGGGAGGAAACGAGCAGTACTTC. This sequence joins TRBV9 and TRBJ2-7, with 15 bases aligning to TRBD2. This CDR3 comprises 17 residues. V dropped 3 bases and J dropped 5; count of bases not matched to a gene: 9. Germline CDR1 and CDR2: SGDLS and YYNGEE.